A single sample gave rise to the 10 T cell receptor beta chains below, sequenced in a study of beta chain features in type 1 diabetes. No antigen is known for these receptors. Reverse transcribing all isolated RNA meant expressed TCRB transcripts were sequenced. Clones were read by immunoSEQ multiplex PCR, and TCRdb kept only the in-frame ones, dropping some. The profile covers about 650,000 clones, with approximately 13% appearing a single time and 0.095% to 0.15% taken by the ten largest. Study-level points and caveats: Moderate but significant shortening of TCRB CDR3s was recorded in all four CD4+ subsets from Type 1 diabetes patients.

Sequenced sample: naive CD4+ T cells from blood. The receptors here all came from a man aged 30-40 years with type 1 diabetes.

This clone was counted only a few times. The gene calls are TRBV5-6 and TRBJ1-6, with 7 bases aligning to TRBD1. Germline values: CDR1 SGHDT, CDR2 YYEEEE. The junction had 7 bases not matched to a gene; V was cut back by 3 bases and J by 10 bases. CDR3 size: 14 residues. The CDR3 nucleotides read TGTGCCAGCAGCTCACAGGGGACCGAATCACCCCTCCACTTT. This encodes CASSSQGTESPLHF.

This clone was counted a few times. The V gene is TRBV13, the J gene TRBJ1-3, with a possible D match to TRBD1 (5 bases). The CDR3 extends over 17 amino acids. Germline V gives CDR1 PRHDT, CDR2 FYEKMQ (reference sequence). The V end was cut by 4 bases, the J end by 0 bases, with 16 bases between. This CDR3 is CASSSIRQSTSGNTIYF. CDR3 coding DNA: TGTGCCAGCAGCTCAATTAGACAGAGCACCTCTGGAAACACCATATATTTT.

The chain links TRBV21-1 to TRBJ1-2; the table's D gene call, TRBD1, was not cross checked with the DNA. TRBV21-1 is designated a pseudogene. CDR3 size: 16 residues. CDR3 nucleotides: TGTGCCAGCAGCAAAGTACGGACACAAGCTAACTATGGCTACACCTTC. It is translated as CASSKVRTQANYGYTF.

This clone turned up a few times. Other DNA sequences in this specimen translate into the identical CDR3. The chain combines TRBV7-2 with TRBJ2-5; D unresolved. Germline V gives CDR1 SGHTA, CDR2 FQGNSA. V was cut by 4 bases and J by 1 base, with 4 bases left in between. CDR3 size: 12 residues. The CDR3 region is CASSSSQETQYF. The CDR3, as DNA: TGTGCCAGCAGCTCTAGCCAAGAGACCCAGTACTTC.

The table lists this clone with a few counts. The chain combines TRBV5-1 with TRBJ2-3; 7 nucleotides align to TRBD1. The CDR3 has 14 residues. From germline, CDR1 is SGHRS and CDR2 YFSETQ. V lost 7 bases and J lost 1; bases outside the gene matches: 6. The CDR3 DNA is TGCGCCAGCGGATCCGGGACAGGCACAGATACGCAGTATTTT. It yields the protein CASGSGTGTDTQYF.

The chain recombines TRBV6-5 with TRBJ1-2; 9 bases are a match to TRBD1. The CDR3 runs to 14 residues. Trimming took 6 bases from V and 4 from J; bases not matched to a gene: 6. The germline CDR1 and CDR2 sequences are MNHEY and SVGAGI. CDR3 loop: CASRYGQGTYGYTF. DNA for the CDR3: TGTGCCAGCAGATACGGACAGGGGACCTATGGCTACACCTTC.

The gene calls are TRBV2 and TRBJ1-1, with 8 bases identical to TRBD1. CDR1 and CDR2 from the germline V gene are SNHLY and FYNNEI. Trimming at V came to 5 bases and at J to 2 bases, leaving 7 bases not matched to a gene. The CDR3 runs 15 residues. CDR3 loop: CASSLDRGVNTEAFF. DNA of the CDR3: TGTGCCAGCAGTCTAGACAGGGGAGTTAACACTGAAGCTTTCTTT.

The chain recombines TRBV7-2 with TRBJ2-3, with D perhaps TRBD2 (5 bases). The CDR3 is made up of 15 amino acids. Germline V gene lookup returns CDR1 SGHTA and CDR2 FQGNSA. V was trimmed by 3 bases and J by 2 bases, leaving 12 bases between them. The CDR3 bases are TGTGCCAGCAGCTTTGGACTTTTAAACACAGATACGCAGTATTTT. This encodes CASSFGLLNTDTQYF.

Comments on this clone: The same CDR3 arises from other DNA sequences in this sample as well. V is TRBV28 and J is TRBJ1-2; maybe TRBD1 (5 bases). This CDR3 is 13 amino acids long. Germline V gives CDR1 MDHEN, CDR2 SYDVKM. The V end lost 2 bases, the J end lost 3 bases, and 7 bases lay between the germline ends. CDR3 region: CASSLGTDYGYTF. Here the CDR3 DNA reads TGTGCCAGCAGTTTAGGGACGGACTATGGCTACACCTTC.

The gene calls are TRBV4-2 and TRBJ1-2; D is possibly TRBD1 (5 bases). This CDR3 contains 14 residues. V lost 2 bases, J lost 0 bases, and 7 bases lay in between. CDR1 is LGHNA, CDR2 YNFKEQ, per germline. DNA for the CDR3: TGTGCCAGCAGCCAACAGGACACTAACTATGGCTACACCTTC. As protein: CASSQQDTNYGYTF.